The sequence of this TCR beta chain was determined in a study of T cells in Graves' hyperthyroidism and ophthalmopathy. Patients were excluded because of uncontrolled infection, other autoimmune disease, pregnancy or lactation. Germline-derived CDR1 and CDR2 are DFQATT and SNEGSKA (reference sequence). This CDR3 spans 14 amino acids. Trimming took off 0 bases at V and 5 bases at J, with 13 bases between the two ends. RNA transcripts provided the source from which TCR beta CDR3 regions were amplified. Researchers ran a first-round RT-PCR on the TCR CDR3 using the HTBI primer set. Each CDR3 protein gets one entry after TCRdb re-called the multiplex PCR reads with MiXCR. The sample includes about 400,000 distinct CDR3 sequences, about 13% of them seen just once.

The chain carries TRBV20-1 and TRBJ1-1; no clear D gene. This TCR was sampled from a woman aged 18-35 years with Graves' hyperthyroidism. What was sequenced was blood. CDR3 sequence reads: CSAREHGRDTEAFF. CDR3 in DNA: TGCAGTGCTAGAGAGCACGGTCGGGATACTGAAGCTTTCTTT.